A single sample is the source of the 30 T cell receptor beta chains below, sequenced in a study of T cells after yellow fever vaccination. TCRdb re-analysed the 5' RACE reads in MiXCR, keeping a single row per CDR3 protein. The sample holds 200,000 to 300,000 distinct CDR3 sequences, 6.5% to 7.5% seen once. The sequences come from CD4+ T cells sorted from PBMCs, collected on the day of the yellow fever booster vaccination. These receptors were taken from a man younger than 45 who received the YFV17D yellow fever vaccine.

The chain uses TRBV5-6 and TRBJ2-7; D remains unclear. The V gene's germline CDR1 is SGHDT and CDR2 YYEEEE. Trimming took 1 base from V and 3 from J, leaving 8 bases between them. The CDR3 sequence is 13 residues long. The CDR3 protein is CASSLPAFYEQYF. CDR3 coding DNA: TGTGCCAGCAGCTTGCCGGCCTTCTACGAGCAGTACTTC.

This clonotype has a count of ten or more. The chain combines TRBV20-1 with TRBJ2-7; TRBD1 might be the D (5 bases). Trimming took off 6 bases at V and 3 bases at J, with 15 bases between the two ends. CDR3 size: 13 residues. The germline V gene has CDR1 DFQATT and CDR2 SNEGSKA (reference sequence). The CDR3 loop reads CSAMGQVNYEQYF. The CDR3 coding sequence is TGCAGTGCCATGGGGCAGGTGAACTACGAGCAGTACTTC.

This clonotype was detected ten times or more. This chain connects TRBV5-1 to TRBJ2-2; 11 nucleotides align to TRBD2. Per the germline V gene, CDR1 is SGHRS and CDR2 is YFSETQ. V was clipped by 4 bases and J by 3 bases; unmatched bases: 2. There are 15 residues in the CDR3. The CDR3 DNA reads as TGCGCCAGCAGCCTTAGCGGGAGGGACACCGGGGAGCTGTTTTTT. Its translation is CASSLSGRDTGELFF.

This clonotype was counted ten times or more. The V and J genes are TRBV5-1 and TRBJ2-1; possible D gene TRBD1, 6 bases. Trimming removed 4 bases from V and 6 bases from J, with 8 bases in between. The CDR3 length is 12 residues. Germline lookup yields CDR1 SGHRS and CDR2 YFSETQ. CDR3 sequence (DNA): TGCGCCAGCAGCACGGACAGCAATGAGCAGTTCTTC. Protein product: CASSTDSNEQFF.

This clonotype was seen at least ten times. The chain links TRBV5-6 to TRBJ1-5; tentatively, D is TRBD1 (6 bases). This CDR3 spans 14 amino acids. V shed 4 bases and J shed 3 bases, with 11 bases lying between them. Germline CDR1 SGHDT, CDR2 YYEEEE. CDR3 DNA: TGTGCCAGCAGCCTCACAGGGTCCAATCAGCCCCAGCATTTT. Its protein is CASSLTGSNQPQHF. Supplemented by reference TRBV5-6 and TRBJ1-5, the full variable domain reads DAGVTQSPTHLIKTRGQQVTLRCSPKSGHDTVSWYQQALGQGPQFIFQYYEEEERQRGNFPDRFSGHQFPNYSSELNVNALLLGDSALYLCASSLTGSNQPQHFGDGTRLSIL.

A few counts support this clonotype. CDR3 sequence (DNA): TGTGCCAGCAGCTTAGGGCCCCCAAACAGTGAGCAGTTCTTC. It encodes CASSLGPPNSEQFF. The chain uses TRBV5-4 and TRBJ2-1; D remains unclear. Germline V lookup: CDR1 SGHNT, CDR2 YYREEE (reference sequence). V was trimmed by 2 bases and J by 9 bases, leaving 15 bases between them. The CDR3 is 14 amino acids. Looking up the rest from reference TRBV5-4 and TRBJ2-1 gives the full variable domain: ETGVTQSPTHLIKTRGQQVTLRCSSQSGHNTVSWYQQALGQGPQFIFQYYREEENGRGNFPPRFSGLQFPNYSSELNVNALELDDSALYLCASSLGPPNSEQFFGPGTRLTVL.

This clonotype has a handful of counts. The V call is TRBV20-1, the J call TRBJ1-6; the D gene is possibly TRBD1 (6 bases). The CDR3 runs to 17 residues. The germline gives CDR1 DFQATT, CDR2 SNEGSKA (reference sequence). The germline V and J ends were trimmed by 0 bases and 9 bases, with 21 bases remaining between them. CDR3 loop: CSARDRWGQGMGSPLHF. In DNA form, the CDR3 reads TGCAGTGCTAGAGATAGGTGGGGCCAGGGGATGGGTTCACCCCTCCACTTT.

This clonotype appeared many times. This chain links TRBV14 with TRBJ2-2; D gene unclear. This CDR3 is 11 amino acids long. Germline CDR1 and CDR2: SGHDN and FVKESK. V was trimmed by 7 bases and J by 6 bases, leaving 6 bases between them. The CDR3 nucleotides are TGTGCCAGCATCCGGCCCGGGGAGCTGTTTTTT. Translation: CASIRPGELFF.

A few counts support this clonotype. V usage is TRBV20-1 and J usage is TRBJ2-5; 9 bases match TRBD2. V trimming: 6 bases; J trimming: 5 bases; junction bases outside the gene matches: 4. In germline, CDR1 is DFQATT, CDR2 SNEGSKA (reference sequence). The CDR3 runs 12 residues. The CDR3: CSAAGTSETQYF. In DNA, the CDR3 is TGCAGTGCAGCCGGGACTAGCGAGACCCAGTACTTC.

This clonotype was detected ten times or more. This sequence joins TRBV29-1 and TRBJ2-2; tentative D call: TRBD2 (5 bases). The CDR3 sequence is 13 residues long. Germline V gene lookup returns CDR1 SQVTM and CDR2 ANQGSEA. V lost 7 bases to trimming and J lost 6 bases, with 15 bases between them. CDR3 sequence reads: CSGQRGVAGELFF. The CDR3 DNA reads as TGCAGCGGACAACGGGGTGTAGCCGGGGAGCTGTTTTTT.

At least ten counts were recorded for this clonotype. The J gene is TRBJ2-5, the V gene TRBV29-1; 9 bases map to TRBD1. The CDR3 has 15 amino acids. The J segment lost 5 bases and the V segment lost 1 base, leaving 8 bases of the junction unmatched. Germline loops: CDR1 SQVTM, CDR2 ANQGSEA. CDR3 protein: CSVEGHRGRRETQYF. CDR3 sequence (DNA): TGCAGCGTTGAAGGCCACAGGGGGCGGCGGGAGACCCAGTACTTC. Full variable domain (outside the CDR3, taken from reference TRBV29-1 and TRBJ2-5): SAVISQKPSRDICQRGTSLTIQCQVDSQVTMMFWYRQQPGQSLTLIATANQGSEATYESGFVIDKFPISRPNLTFSTLTVSNMSPEDSSIYLCSVEGHRGRRETQYFGPGTRLLVL.

This clonotype was observed at least ten times. The genes are TRBV20-1 and TRBJ2-7; TRBD1 matches at 7 bases. This CDR3 is built from 13 residues. The V segment lost 5 bases and the J segment 0 bases; nucleotides outside the gene matches: 4. Looked up from germline, CDR1 is DFQATT and CDR2 is SNEGSKA (reference sequence). CDR3 sequence: CSAGGQLSYEQYF. The CDR3 nucleotides read TGCAGTGCTGGGGGACAGCTCTCCTACGAGCAGTACTTC.

The sample holds many counts of this clonotype. The chain has TRBV6-2 or TRBV6-3 and TRBJ2-7; 12 nucleotides match TRBD2. Trimming at V came to 2 bases and at J to 1 base, leaving 9 bases not matched to a gene. The CDR3 sequence is 18 residues long. The germline gives CDR1 MNHEY, CDR2 SVGEGT. Written as DNA, the CDR3 is TGTGCCAGCAGTTACCGGGCTAGCGGGAGGGCCTTATCCTACGAGCAGTACTTC. Translating gives CASSYRASGRALSYEQYF.

For this clonotype: This may arise from a read error, as a much more abundant clone is one base away. Here the CDR3 reads CSVPRWETQYF. CDR3 nucleotides: TGCAGCGTTCCCAGATGGGAGACCCAGTACTTC. This chain links TRBV29-1 with TRBJ2-5; D is ambiguous. V lost 5 bases and J lost 5, with 9 bases in between. The CDR3 consists of 11 residues. CDR1 is SQVTM, CDR2 ANQGSEA, per germline.

This clonotype was observed at least ten times. This chain links TRBV5-1 with TRBJ2-1; D gene uncertain. This CDR3 spans 15 amino acids. The V end was cut by 0 bases, the J end by 8 bases, with 15 bases between. CDR1 and CDR2 (germline): SGHRS, YFSETQ. The CDR3 DNA reads as TGCGCCAGCAGCTTGGGCAGGTATGGGTTGGATGAGCAGTTCTTC. This encodes CASSLGRYGLDEQFF.

This clonotype was detected ten times or more. The chain joins TRBV5-6 to TRBJ2-7; 8 bases fit TRBD2. This CDR3 region has 14 residues. V lost 7 bases and J lost 0; bases outside the gene matches: 6. Germline V gene lookup returns CDR1 SGHDT and CDR2 YYEEEE. The CDR3 DNA reads as TGTGCCAGCTCGCGGCGGGGGGCCTCCTACGAGCAGTACTTC. As protein: CASSRRGASYEQYF.

The J gene is TRBJ2-1, the V gene TRBV24-1, with a tentative D call TRBD1 (6 bases). CDR1 is KGHDR, CDR2 SFDVKD, per germline. Trimming removed 4 bases at V and 5 bases at J, with 14 bases between. This CDR3 spans 15 amino acids. The CDR3 nucleotides read TGTGCCACCAGTGACCCCGCAGGGGCTAACAATGAGCAGTTCTTC. Translating it yields CATSDPAGANNEQFF.

A remark on this clonotype: One base away lies a much larger clone, so this may be a sequencing read error. This CDR3 reads CATAGDEQYF. In DNA, the CDR3 is TGTGCCACCGCGGGGGACGAGCAGTACTTC. The V and J genes are TRBV6-8 and TRBJ2-7; 7 bases line up with TRBD2. This CDR3 contains 10 residues. J lost 5 bases, V lost 10 bases, and 2 bases had no gene match. Per the germline V gene, CDR1 is MNHGY and CDR2 is SAAAGT.

This clonotype was seen many times. The V gene is TRBV12-3 or TRBV12-4, the J gene TRBJ2-4, with TRBD1 as a possible D gene (6 bases). CDR3 length: 14 amino acids. V lost 4 bases, J lost 4 bases, and 11 bases lay in between. CDR3 amino acids: CASSWGQGKNIQYF. The CDR3 DNA is TGTGCCAGCAGTTGGGGGCAGGGGAAAAACATTCAGTACTTC.

This clonotype has a handful of counts. The chain recombines TRBV5-1 with TRBJ2-2, with D perhaps TRBD2 (6 bases). Germline lookup yields CDR1 SGHRS and CDR2 YFSETQ. V was pared by 3 bases and J by 5 bases, with 14 bases between. The CDR3 runs to 15 residues. This CDR3 reads CASSSGTPGTGELFF. CDR3 DNA: TGCGCCAGCAGCTCAGGGACTCCCGGGACCGGGGAGCTGTTTTTT.

This chain links TRBV12-3 or TRBV12-4 with TRBJ2-1, with D possibly matching TRBD2 (6 bases). V lost 3 bases to trimming and J lost 9 bases, with 18 bases between them. The CDR3 has 15 amino acids. The CDR3: CASSLFSGPGGEQFF. CDR3 in DNA: TGTGCCAGCAGTTTGTTTAGCGGCCCGGGTGGTGAGCAGTTCTTC.

This clonotype came up many times. This rearrangement joins TRBV6-2 or TRBV6-3 to TRBJ2-7, with no clear D. The CDR3 has 11 amino acids. CDR1 and CDR2 (germline): MNHEY, SVGEGT. Trimming took 8 bases from V and 3 from J, leaving 8 bases between them. This chain's CDR3 is CASAKFYEQYF. The DNA for the CDR3 is TGTGCCAGCGCGAAATTCTACGAGCAGTACTTC.

This clonotype has only a few counts. This rearrangement joins TRBV5-1 to TRBJ2-3, with 9 bases aligning to TRBD2. Germline lookup yields CDR1 SGHRS and CDR2 YFSETQ. V was pared by 3 bases and J by 5 bases, with 7 bases of the junction left unmatched. There are 15 residues in the CDR3. CDR3 amino acids: CASSSLAGAEDTQYF. CDR3 nucleotide sequence: TGCGCCAGCAGCTCCTTAGCGGGAGCGGAAGATACGCAGTATTTT.

The sample holds many counts of this clonotype. The chain recombines TRBV5-1 with TRBJ1-1, with a weak D call TRBD1 (5 bases). The CDR3 has 17 residues. CDR1 is SGHRS and CDR2 is YFSETQ in the germline V gene. Trimming took off 2 bases at V and 5 bases at J, with 22 bases between the two ends. Here the CDR3 DNA reads TGCGCCAGCAGCTTCGATTCTCTAGGACCCCGGGGGACTGAAGCTTTCTTT. Translation: CASSFDSLGPRGTEAFF.

This chain connects TRBV19 to TRBJ1-1; maybe TRBD1 (5 bases). The ends were cut back, 3 bases at V and 4 bases at J, with 12 bases in the middle. There are 14 residues in the CDR3. Germline V CDR1 and CDR2: LNHDA, SQIVND (reference sequence). CDR3 DNA sequence: TGTGCCAGTAGTATCGGGGGTTCGACCACTGAAGCTTTCTTT. Protein: CASSIGGSTTEAFF.

Only a few counts were recorded for this clonotype. The chain employs TRBV28 and TRBJ2-2; 7 positions agree with TRBD2. The CDR3 runs 12 residues. V trimming: 7 bases; J trimming: 6 bases; junction bases outside the gene matches: 2. From germline, CDR1 is MDHEN and CDR2 SYDVKM. The CDR3 spells CASTGRAGELFF. The CDR3 DNA reads as TGTGCCAGCACGGGGAGGGCCGGGGAGCTGTTTTTT. Based on the CDR3 plus reference TRBV28 and TRBJ2-2, the full variable domain is DVKVTQSSRYLVKRTGEKVFLECVQDMDHENMFWYRQDPGLGLRLIYFSYDVKMKEKGDIPEGYSVSREKKERFSLILESASTNQTSMYLCASTGRAGELFFGEGSRLTVL.

This clonotype showed up many times. V usage is TRBV7-8 and J usage is TRBJ2-7; 9 bases agree with TRBD1. This CDR3 has 13 amino acids. Germline V CDR1 and CDR2: SGHVS, FQNEAQ. Trimming cost V 5 bases and J 6 bases; bases outside gene matches: 5. The CDR3 DNA is TGTGCCAGCAGCGCGGACAGGGGCGGCGAGCAGTACTTC. The encoded protein is CASSADRGGEQYF. The variable domain in full, completed from reference TRBV7-8 and TRBJ2-7, reads GAGVSQSPRYKVAKRGQDVALRCDPISGHVSLFWYQQALGQGPEFLTYFQNEAQLDKSGLPSDRFFAERPEGSVSTLKIQRTQQEDSAVYLCASSADRGGEQYFGPGTRLTVT.

This clonotype has at least ten counts. This sequence joins TRBV7-3 and TRBJ1-1, with 7 bases that match TRBD1. Germline V gene lookup returns CDR1 SGHTA and CDR2 FQGTGA. The CDR3 contains 15 residues. Trimming at V came to 8 bases and at J to 4 bases, leaving 13 bases not matched to a gene. This CDR3 is CASREGGRVRTEAFF. The CDR3 bases are TGTGCCAGCCGCGAAGGGGGCCGAGTTCGCACTGAAGCTTTCTTT.

This chain joins TRBV12-5 and TRBJ2-1; 8 bases fit TRBD1. The CDR3 extends over 11 amino acids. The ends lost 6 bases at V and 9 bases at J; junction bases unmatched: 1. Germline-derived CDR1 and CDR2 are LGHNT and FRNRAP. CDR3 nucleotide sequence: TGTGCTAGTGGAGACAGGGGTGAGCAGTTCTTC. It codes for CASGDRGEQFF.

Here the CDR3 reads CSAPGQGPYEQYF. The CDR3 DNA sequence: TGCAGCGCCCCGGGACAGGGACCCTACGAGCAGTACTTC. V is TRBV29-1 and J is TRBJ2-7; TRBD1 matches 9 bases. The ends lost 7 bases at V and 2 bases at J; junction bases unmatched: 6. Germline CDR1 SQVTM, CDR2 ANQGSEA. CDR3 length equals 13 residues.